Sequencing of this T cell receptor (beta chain) was carried out in a study of blood T cell repertoires in COVID-19. Study overall: From the United States, Italy and Spain came samples of acute and convalescent COVID-19.

This CDR3 region has 15 residues. Trimming removed 4 bases from V and 5 bases from J; junction bases left unmatched: 7. CDR1 and CDR2 (germline): ENHRY, SYGVKD. Original analysis: It was from reference gene primer amplification that nucleated cell counts were estimated. Profiling relied on immunoSEQ multiplex PCR, and the TCRdb table lists in-frame clones only, not all of them. Clone size and the V and J calls come from that table; the DNA yielded D and trimming. The sample yields roughly 300,000 clones, approximately 84% seen once. The receptor was isolated from a woman aged 25 to 39 who had recovered from COVID-19. The sequenced sample was PBMCs or T cells enriched from blood (not recorded which). The V call is TRBV10-3, the J call TRBJ2-5; 10 bases fit TRBD2. CDR3 bases: TGTGCCATCAGTGGCCAGCGGGGGGGCCGCGAGACCCAGTACTTC. Translating gives CAISGQRGGRETQYF.